This T cell receptor beta chain was found in a study of regulatory T cells in long-lasting Graves disease. The table lists this clonotype with many counts. Time point given: newly diagnosed GD, antithyroid drugs for less than 3 months. PBMCs provided the RNA from which the TCR library was made. For TCR beta, libraries came from iRepertoire HTBI primers and Arm-PCR of CDR3 regions. TCRdb analysed the multiplex PCR reads with MiXCR anew, one entry per CDR3 protein. The sample holds 440,000 or so distinct CDR3 sequences; around 14% are singletons and the top ten take 16%. CDR3 length: 16 residues. The V gene's germline CDR1 is DFQATT and CDR2 SNEGSKA (reference sequence). V gave up 6 bases and J gave up 5 bases; unmatched junction bases: 10. The data were also submitted as part of a second study, on T cells in Graves' hyperthyroidism and ophthalmopathy.

The sequenced sample was peripheral blood mononuclear cells (PBMCs), obtained at new diagnosis, from a patient treated with antithyroid drugs. The sequence derives from a woman aged 25 to 39 with Graves disease. The chain links TRBV20-1 to TRBJ2-5; TRBD2 agrees at 15 bases. CDR3 nucleotide sequence: TGCAGTGCGGAGGGACTAGCGGGAGGTCTTAAGGAGACCCAGTACTTC. This translates into CSAEGLAGGLKETQYF.